The 10 T cell receptor beta chains reported below all come from one sample, sequenced in a study of OX40 agonist ivuxolimab in advanced cancers. Only in-frame clones appear in the TCRdb table, and some are missing; sequencing was by immunoSEQ multiplex PCR. The data show 100,000 to 130,000 clones, more than 85% seen once. The sequenced sample was CD4+ or CD8+ T cells sorted from blood, obtained in a trial of the OX40 agonist ivuxolimab. The receptor source for this set is an adult with an advanced solid tumor such as melanoma, head and neck, liver or kidney cancer.

The rearrangement links TRBV5-1 to TRBJ2-7; no definite D call. The CDR3 contains 14 residues. Deletions cut 4 bases from V and 5 bases from J, with 16 bases between. Germline V gene sequence: CDR1 SGHRS, CDR2 YFSETQ. Written as DNA, the CDR3 is TGCGCCAGCAGCGAAGACCGGGCTAGAGACGAGCAGTACTTC. Protein product: CASSEDRARDEQYF.

A single count supports this clone. The CDR3 DNA sequence: TGTGCCAGCAGTAGGGACTTAAACATTCAGTACTTC. This translates into CASSRDLNIQYF. The chain carries TRBV6-1 and TRBJ2-4, with a tentative D call TRBD2 (6 bases). Germline V gives CDR1 MNHNS, CDR2 SASEGT. The germline V and J ends were trimmed by 5 bases and 6 bases, with 8 bases remaining between them. The CDR3 is 12 amino acids.

The genes are TRBV28 and TRBJ1-4; D gene uncertain. Germline V gene sequence: CDR1 MDHEN, CDR2 SYDVKM. The CDR3 consists of 13 residues. V lost 3 bases and J 5 bases, leaving 7 bases between the germline ends. CDR3 loop: CASSFSYNEKLFF. CDR3 nucleotide sequence: TGTGCCAGCAGTTTCAGCTACAATGAAAAACTGTTTTTT.

This sequence joins TRBV7-9 and TRBJ2-1; 13 positions match TRBD2. The CDR3 extends over 17 amino acids. V shed 5 bases and J 4 bases; nucleotides not matched to a gene: 8. Germline CDR1 SEHNR, CDR2 FQNEAQ (reference sequence). The CDR3 is CASSILGLAGIYNEQFF. The CDR3 DNA follows: TGTGCCAGCAGCATCCTGGGACTAGCGGGAATTTACAATGAGCAGTTCTTC.

The genes are TRBV29-1 and TRBJ1-1; D uncertain. V dropped 0 bases and J dropped 3 bases, with 8 bases sitting between them. CDR1 is SQVTM, CDR2 ANQGSEA, per germline. The CDR3 has 13 residues. CDR3 amino acids: CSVEDRSYTEAFF. The CDR3 DNA is TGCAGCGTTGAAGACCGGTCCTACACTGAAGCTTTCTTT.

The rearrangement links TRBV18 to TRBJ2-5; no clear D gene. This CDR3 has 16 amino acids. V was trimmed by 3 bases and J by 2 bases, leaving 16 bases between them. From germline, CDR1 is KGHSH and CDR2 LQKENI. The CDR3 region is CASSPSSHVSQETQYF. In DNA, the CDR3 is TGTGCCAGCTCACCCTCCAGCCACGTTTCGCAAGAGACCCAGTACTTC.

V gene TRBV12-5 combines with J gene TRBJ2-1; no definite D call. V dropped 5 bases and J dropped 5 bases, with 10 bases sitting between them. CDR1 is LGHNT, CDR2 FRNRAP, per germline. The CDR3 totals 13 residues. CDR3: CASGLPGDNEQFF. The CDR3 DNA follows: TGTGCTAGTGGTCTCCCTGGAGACAATGAGCAGTTCTTC. Variable domain in full (rest from reference TRBV12-5 and TRBJ2-1): DARVTQTPRHKVTEMGQEVTMRCQPILGHNTVFWYRQTMMQGLELLAYFRNRAPLDDSGMPKDRFSAEMPDATLATLKIQPSEPRDSAVYFCASGLPGDNEQFFGPGTRLTVL.

This clone has a single count. The V and J genes are TRBV7-3 and TRBJ2-3; perhaps TRBD2 as D (5 bases). Trimming took 3 bases from V and 6 from J, leaving 7 bases between them. The CDR3 runs to 12 residues. The germline gives CDR1 SGHTA, CDR2 FQGTGA. The CDR3 bases are TGTGCCAGCAGCTTTCCGGGGGATACGCAGTATTTT. Its protein product is CASSFPGDTQYF.

The V call is TRBV12-5, the J call TRBJ2-5; D call uncertain. Germline CDR1 LGHNT, CDR2 FRNRAP. The germline V and J ends were trimmed by 3 bases and 1 base, with 6 bases remaining between them. CDR3 length: 13 residues. CDR3 amino acids: CASGFGPQETQYF. The CDR3 bases are TGTGCTAGTGGTTTCGGACCCCAAGAGACCCAGTACTTC.

The rearrangement uses TRBV28 and TRBJ2-1; D remains unclear. Trimming cost V 2 bases and J 3 bases, with 8 bases left between them. Germline CDR1 reads MDHEN; CDR2 reads SYDVKM. This CDR3 comprises 14 residues. The CDR3 nucleotides are TGTGCCAGCAGTTTAGAGGAGAGCTACAATGAGCAGTTCTTC. Translating gives CASSLEESYNEQFF. The full variable domain, in which reference TRBV28 and TRBJ2-1 provide the parts outside the CDR3, is DVKVTQSSRYLVKRTGEKVFLECVQDMDHENMFWYRQDPGLGLRLIYFSYDVKMKEKGDIPEGYSVSREKKERFSLILESASTNQTSMYLCASSLEESYNEQFFGPGTRLTVL.